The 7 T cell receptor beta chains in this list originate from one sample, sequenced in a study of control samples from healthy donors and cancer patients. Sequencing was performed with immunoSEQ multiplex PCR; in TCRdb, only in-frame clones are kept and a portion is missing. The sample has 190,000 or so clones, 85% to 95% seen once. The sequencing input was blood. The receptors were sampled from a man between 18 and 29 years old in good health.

DNA for the CDR3: TGTGCCAGCAGCCAAGCTAGCGGGGGGGCAAACTACAATGAGCAGTTCTTC. This codes for CASSQASGGANYNEQFF. This sequence joins TRBV4-2 and TRBJ2-1, with 12 nucleotides matching TRBD2. The CDR3 loop spans 17 amino acids. V shed 1 base and J 3 bases; nucleotides not matched to a gene: 4. Germline loops: CDR1 LGHNA, CDR2 YNFKEQ.

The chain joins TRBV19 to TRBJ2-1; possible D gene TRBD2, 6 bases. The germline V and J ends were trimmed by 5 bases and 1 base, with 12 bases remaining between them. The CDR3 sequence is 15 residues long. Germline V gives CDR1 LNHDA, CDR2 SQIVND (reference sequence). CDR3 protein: CASSLFGGSYNEQFF. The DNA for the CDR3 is TGTGCCAGTAGTTTATTTGGGGGGTCCTACAATGAGCAGTTCTTC.

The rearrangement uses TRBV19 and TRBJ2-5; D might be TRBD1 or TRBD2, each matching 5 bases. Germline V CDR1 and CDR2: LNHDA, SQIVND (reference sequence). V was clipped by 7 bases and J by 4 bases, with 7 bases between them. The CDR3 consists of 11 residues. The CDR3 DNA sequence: TGTGCCAGTAAGAGGGGAGAGACCCAGTACTTC. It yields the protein CASKRGETQYF.

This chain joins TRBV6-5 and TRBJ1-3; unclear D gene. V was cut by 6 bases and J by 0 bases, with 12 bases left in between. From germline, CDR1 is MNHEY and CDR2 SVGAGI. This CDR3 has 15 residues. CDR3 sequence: CASRDQVVSGNTIYF. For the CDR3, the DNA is TGTGCCAGCAGAGACCAGGTCGTCTCTGGAAACACCATATATTTT.

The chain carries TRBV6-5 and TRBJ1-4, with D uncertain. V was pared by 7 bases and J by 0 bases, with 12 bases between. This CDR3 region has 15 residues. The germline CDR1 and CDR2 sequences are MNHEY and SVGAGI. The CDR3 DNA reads TGTGCCAGCAACGGGGAGAGCTCAACTAATGAAAAACTGTTTTTT. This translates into CASNGESSTNEKLFF.

The CDR3 nucleotides are TGTGCCAGCACAAGGGAGAATAGCAATCAGCCCCAGCATTTT. Its protein is CASTRENSNQPQHF. V usage is TRBV19 and J usage is TRBJ1-5; D gene uncertain. This CDR3 has 14 residues. The V end lost 9 bases, the J end lost 0 bases, and 12 bases lay between the germline ends. CDR1 and CDR2 (germline): LNHDA, SQIVND (reference sequence).

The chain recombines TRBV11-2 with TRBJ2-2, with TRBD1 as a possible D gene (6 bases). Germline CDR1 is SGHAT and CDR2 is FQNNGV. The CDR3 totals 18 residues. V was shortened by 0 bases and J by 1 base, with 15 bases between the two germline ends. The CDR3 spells CASSLDRKQGLNTGELFF. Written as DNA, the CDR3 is TGTGCCAGCAGCTTAGATCGAAAGCAGGGGTTGAACACCGGGGAGCTGTTTTTT.